This TCR beta chain appears in the sequencing data of a study of tumor and adjacent non-tumor tissue in lung cancer. Findings and limits, study-wide: TCR diversity was significantly greater in tumor than normal lung tissue. Top 100 clones took a larger repertoire share in normal lung.

This sample's RNA came from whole unsorted tissue. Distant lung tissue was collected more than 3 cm away from the tumor edge. Comments on this clonotype: Its antigen remains unknown.

Three rounds of nested PCR, following a modified ARM-PCR protocol, produced the TCRbeta library. Each CDR3 protein is one row after TCRdb ran MiXCR on the multiplex PCR reads. This sample has 100,000 or so distinct CDR3 sequences, with over 55% found just once. V was trimmed by 1 base and J by 9 bases, leaving 13 bases between them. CDR1 and CDR2 (germline): SGHDN, FVKESK. CDR3 length equals 14 residues. Sequenced: distant non-tumor lung tissue. This chain connects TRBV14 to TRBJ2-1, with D perhaps matching TRBD2 (6 bases). This TCR derives from a young man with non-small cell lung cancer. As DNA, the CDR3 is TGTGCCAGCAGCCAAGTGAGTAACGGGAGTGAGCAGTTCTTC. Residues: CASSQVSNGSEQFF.